This is a list of T cell receptor beta chains from one sample in a study of shared clonotypes between healthy human individuals. This table comes from immunoSEQ multiplex PCR, and its TCRdb copy is limited to in-frame clones, with some not included. Of 2 million to 3 million clones in the sample, more than 85% were seen once. Sequencing was done on a sample of naive CD4+ T cells from PBMCs. The receptors shown here come from a man aged 18 to 30 in good health. Some clones in this sample may be carry-over from other donors' samples. Each CDR3 is given with its conserved first and last residue. The size entry is marked missing in some rows and otherwise reads once, few, many or a size class.

v_gene,abundance,j_gene,CDR3aa
TRBV4-1,.,TRBJ1-5,CASSPRDSYQPQHF
TRBV2,.,TRBJ2-5,CASSAIAGGETQYF
TRBV28,.,TRBJ1-1,CASSFLDRENTEAFF
TRBV2,.,TRBJ1-1,CASNRQGNTEAFF
TRBV5-1,.,TRBJ2-3,CASSLVGGGTDTQYF
TRBV7-9,once,TRBJ2-1,CASSLRPAGDLYNEQFF
TRBV9,.,TRBJ2-7,CASSVEGLAGRQYF
TRBV6-6,.,TRBJ1-3,CASSLPGLGNTIYF
TRBV4-2,.,TRBJ1-3,CASSLDYSPYRSSGNTIYF
TRBV4-1,.,TRBJ2-7,CASSQEGDRGREQYF
TRBV2,.,TRBJ2-7,CASGAVYEQYF
TRBV5-1,.,TRBJ2-7,CASSLPTYEQYF
TRBV6-1,once,TRBJ2-7,CASGSPDSYEQYF
TRBV15,.,TRBJ2-7,CATSIPGTGKSYEQYF
TRBV19,.,TRBJ1-5,CASSKDRDQPQHF
TRBV4-2,.,TRBJ2-7,CASSQEPGLRLEQYF
TRBV6-6,.,TRBJ2-3,CASRRPGQGFTDTQYF
TRBV5-1,.,TRBJ1-2,CASSSPGQGARGYTF
TRBV28,.,TRBJ2-7,CASSSYQLAGYNYEQYF
TRBV29-1,.,TRBJ2-1,CSVPDRISYNEQFF
TRBV5-1,.,TRBJ2-4,CASSPGTGPRDIQYF
TRBV28,.,TRBJ1-2,CASSPPDGGYGYTF
TRBV11-2,.,TRBJ2-2,CASSLVVVTGELFF
TRBV5-1,once,TRBJ1-1,CASSLVRDTEAFF